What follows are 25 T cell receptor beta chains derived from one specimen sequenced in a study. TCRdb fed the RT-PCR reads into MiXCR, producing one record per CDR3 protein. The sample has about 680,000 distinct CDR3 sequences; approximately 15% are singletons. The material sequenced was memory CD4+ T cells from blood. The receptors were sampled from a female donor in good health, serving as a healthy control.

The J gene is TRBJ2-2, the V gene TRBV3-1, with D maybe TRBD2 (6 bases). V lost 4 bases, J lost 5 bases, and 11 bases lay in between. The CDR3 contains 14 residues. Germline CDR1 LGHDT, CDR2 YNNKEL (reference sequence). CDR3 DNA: TGTGCCAGCAGCCCCCGGGAGCGTACCGGGGAGCTGTTTTTT. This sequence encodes CASSPRERTGELFF.

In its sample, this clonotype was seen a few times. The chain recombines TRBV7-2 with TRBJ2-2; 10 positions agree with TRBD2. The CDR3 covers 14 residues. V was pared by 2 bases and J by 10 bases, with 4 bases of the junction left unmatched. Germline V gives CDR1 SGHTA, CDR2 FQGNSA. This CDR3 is CASSLSGRATELFF. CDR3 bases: TGTGCCAGCAGCTTAAGCGGGAGGGCCACGGAGCTGTTTTTT.

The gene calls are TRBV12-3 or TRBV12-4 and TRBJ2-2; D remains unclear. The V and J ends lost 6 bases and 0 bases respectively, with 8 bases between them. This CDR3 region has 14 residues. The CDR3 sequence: CASSPSANTGELFF. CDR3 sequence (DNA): TGTGCCAGCAGCCCGAGCGCGAACACCGGGGAGCTGTTTTTT.

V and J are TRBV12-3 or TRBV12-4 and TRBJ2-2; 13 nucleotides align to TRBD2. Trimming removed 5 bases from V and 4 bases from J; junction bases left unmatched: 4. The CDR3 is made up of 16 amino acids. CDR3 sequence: CASSGRLAGGTGELFF. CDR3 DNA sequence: TGTGCCAGCAGTGGTCGACTAGCGGGAGGCACCGGGGAGCTGTTTTTT.

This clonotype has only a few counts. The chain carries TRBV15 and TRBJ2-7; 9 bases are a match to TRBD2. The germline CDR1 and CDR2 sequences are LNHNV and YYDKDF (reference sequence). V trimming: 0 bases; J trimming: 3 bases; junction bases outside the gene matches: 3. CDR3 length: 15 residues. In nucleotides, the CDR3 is TGTGCCACCAGCAGAGAGATGACTAGCGGCTACGAGCAGTACTTC. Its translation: CATSREMTSGYEQYF.

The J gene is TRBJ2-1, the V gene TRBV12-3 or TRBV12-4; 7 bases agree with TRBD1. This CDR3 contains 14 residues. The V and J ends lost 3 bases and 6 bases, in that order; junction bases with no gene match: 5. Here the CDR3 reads CASSLGTVGNEQFF. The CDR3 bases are TGTGCCAGCAGTTTGGGGACAGTTGGCAATGAGCAGTTCTTC.

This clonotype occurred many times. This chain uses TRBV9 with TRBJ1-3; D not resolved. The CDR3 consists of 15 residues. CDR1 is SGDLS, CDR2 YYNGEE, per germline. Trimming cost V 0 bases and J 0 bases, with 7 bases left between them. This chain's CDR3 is CASSVGGYSGNTIYF. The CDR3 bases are TGTGCCAGCAGCGTAGGTGGCTACTCTGGAAACACCATATATTTT.

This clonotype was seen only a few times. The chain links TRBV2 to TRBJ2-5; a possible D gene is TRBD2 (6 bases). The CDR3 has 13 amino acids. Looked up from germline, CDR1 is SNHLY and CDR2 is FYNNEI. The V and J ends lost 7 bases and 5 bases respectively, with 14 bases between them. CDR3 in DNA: TGTGCCAGCATACGGGACTCGTGGGAGACCCAGTACTTC. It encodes CASIRDSWETQYF.

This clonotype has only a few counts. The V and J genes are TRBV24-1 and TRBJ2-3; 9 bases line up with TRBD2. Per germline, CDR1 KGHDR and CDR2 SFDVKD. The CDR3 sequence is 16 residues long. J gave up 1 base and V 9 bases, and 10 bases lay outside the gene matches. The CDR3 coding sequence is TGTGCCACCGCGGGGGGGCGTTTGGGTGGCACAGATACGCAGTATTTT. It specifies CATAGGRLGGTDTQYF.

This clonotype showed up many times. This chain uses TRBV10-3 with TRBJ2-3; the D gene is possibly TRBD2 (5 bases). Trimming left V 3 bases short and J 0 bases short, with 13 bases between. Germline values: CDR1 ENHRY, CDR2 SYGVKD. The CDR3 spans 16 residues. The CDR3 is CAISEGLADSTDTQYF. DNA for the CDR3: TGTGCCATCAGTGAAGGACTGGCCGATAGCACAGATACGCAGTATTTT.

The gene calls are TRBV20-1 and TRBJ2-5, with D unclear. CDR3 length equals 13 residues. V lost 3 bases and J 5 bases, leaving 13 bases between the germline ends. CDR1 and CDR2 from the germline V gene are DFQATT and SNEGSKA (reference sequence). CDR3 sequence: CSASVALAETQYF. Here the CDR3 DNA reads TGCAGTGCTAGTGTAGCATTGGCCGAGACCCAGTACTTC.

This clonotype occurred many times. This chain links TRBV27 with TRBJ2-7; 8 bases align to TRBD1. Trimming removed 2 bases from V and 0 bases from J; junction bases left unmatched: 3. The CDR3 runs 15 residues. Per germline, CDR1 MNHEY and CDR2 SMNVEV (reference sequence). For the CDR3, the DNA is TGTGCCAGCAGTTTAACAGGGGGGCACTCCTACGAGCAGTACTTC. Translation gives CASSLTGGHSYEQYF.

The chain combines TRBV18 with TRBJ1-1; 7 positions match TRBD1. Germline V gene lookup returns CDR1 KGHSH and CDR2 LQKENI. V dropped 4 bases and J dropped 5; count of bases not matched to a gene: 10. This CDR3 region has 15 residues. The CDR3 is CASSLTGAGDTEAFF. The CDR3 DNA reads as TGTGCCAGCTCACTCACAGGGGCTGGGGATACTGAAGCTTTCTTT.

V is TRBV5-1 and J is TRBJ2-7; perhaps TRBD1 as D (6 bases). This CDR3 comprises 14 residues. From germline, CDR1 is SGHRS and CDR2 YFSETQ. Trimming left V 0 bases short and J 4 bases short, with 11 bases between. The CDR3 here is CASSLAIGQYEQYF. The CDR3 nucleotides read TGCGCCAGCAGCTTGGCCATCGGACAGTACGAGCAGTACTTC.

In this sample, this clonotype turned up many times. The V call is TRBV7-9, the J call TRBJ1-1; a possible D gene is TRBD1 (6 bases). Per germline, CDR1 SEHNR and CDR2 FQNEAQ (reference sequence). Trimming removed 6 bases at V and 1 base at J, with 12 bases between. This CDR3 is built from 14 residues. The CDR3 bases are TGTGCCAGCAGTTCTAACAGGGAGAACACTGAAGCTTTCTTT. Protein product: CASSSNRENTEAFF.

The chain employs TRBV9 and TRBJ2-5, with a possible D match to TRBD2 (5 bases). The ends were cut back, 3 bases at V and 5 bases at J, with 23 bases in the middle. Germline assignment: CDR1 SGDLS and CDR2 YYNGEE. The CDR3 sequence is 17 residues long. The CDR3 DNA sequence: TGTGCCAGCAGCGAGGGCGAGATCGGACGCGGCGGGGAGACCCAGTACTTC. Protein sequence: CASSEGEIGRGGETQYF.

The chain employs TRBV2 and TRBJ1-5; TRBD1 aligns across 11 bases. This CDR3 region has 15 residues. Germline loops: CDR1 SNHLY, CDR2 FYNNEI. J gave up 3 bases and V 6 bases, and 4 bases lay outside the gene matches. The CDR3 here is CASRLGQGDNQPQHF. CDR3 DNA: TGTGCCAGCAGGCTGGGACAGGGGGACAATCAGCCCCAGCATTTT.

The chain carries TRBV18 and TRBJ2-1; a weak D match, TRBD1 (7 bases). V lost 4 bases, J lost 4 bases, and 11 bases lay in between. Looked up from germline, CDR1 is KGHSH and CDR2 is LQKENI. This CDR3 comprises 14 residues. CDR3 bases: TGTGCCAGCTCACGCGGGACAGTTTACAATGAGCAGTTCTTC. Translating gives CASSRGTVYNEQFF.

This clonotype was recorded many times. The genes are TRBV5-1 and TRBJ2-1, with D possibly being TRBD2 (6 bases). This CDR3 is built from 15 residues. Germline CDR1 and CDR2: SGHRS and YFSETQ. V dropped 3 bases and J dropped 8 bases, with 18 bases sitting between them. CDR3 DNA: TGCGCCAGCAGCTGGCGGGAAGCCGCACGGGATGAGCAGTTCTTC. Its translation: CASSWREAARDEQFF.

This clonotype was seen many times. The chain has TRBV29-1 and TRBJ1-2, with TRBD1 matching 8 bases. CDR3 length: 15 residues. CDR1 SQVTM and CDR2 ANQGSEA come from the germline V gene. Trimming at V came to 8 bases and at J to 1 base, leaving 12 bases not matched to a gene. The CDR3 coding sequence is TGCAGCTCGTTCTCTCAGGGGGCGGGTAACTATGGCTACACCTTC. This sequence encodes CSSFSQGAGNYGYTF. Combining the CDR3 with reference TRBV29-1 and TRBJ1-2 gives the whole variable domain SAVISQKPSRDICQRGTSLTIQCQVDSQVTMMFWYRQQPGQSLTLIATANQGSEATYESGFVIDKFPISRPNLTFSTLTVSNMSPEDSSIYLCSSFSQGAGNYGYTFGSGTRLTVV.

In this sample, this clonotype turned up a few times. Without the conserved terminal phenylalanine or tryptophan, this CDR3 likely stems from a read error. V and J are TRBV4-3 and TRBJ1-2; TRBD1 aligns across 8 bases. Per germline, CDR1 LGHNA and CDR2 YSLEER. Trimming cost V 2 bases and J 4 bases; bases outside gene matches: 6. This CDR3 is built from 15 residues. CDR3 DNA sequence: TGCGCCAGCAGCCAAACACAGGGGGGGTCCTATGGCTACACCTCC. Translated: CASSQTQGGSYGYTS.

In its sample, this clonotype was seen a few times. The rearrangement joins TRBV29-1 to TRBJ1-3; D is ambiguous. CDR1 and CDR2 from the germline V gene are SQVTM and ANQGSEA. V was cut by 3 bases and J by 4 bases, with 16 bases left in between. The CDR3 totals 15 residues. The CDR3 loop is CSVDFSGGSGNTIYF. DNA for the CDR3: TGCAGCGTTGACTTTTCAGGCGGATCGGGAAACACCATATATTTT. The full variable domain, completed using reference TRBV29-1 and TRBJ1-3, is SAVISQKPSRDICQRGTSLTIQCQVDSQVTMMFWYRQQPGQSLTLIATANQGSEATYESGFVIDKFPISRPNLTFSTLTVSNMSPEDSSIYLCSVDFSGGSGNTIYFGEGSWLTVV.

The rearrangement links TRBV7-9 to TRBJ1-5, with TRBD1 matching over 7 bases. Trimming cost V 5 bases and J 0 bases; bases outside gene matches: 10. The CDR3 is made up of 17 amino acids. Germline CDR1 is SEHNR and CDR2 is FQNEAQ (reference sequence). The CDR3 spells CASSHWTGTYSNQPQHF. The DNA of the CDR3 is TGTGCCAGCAGCCACTGGACAGGAACCTATAGCAATCAGCCCCAGCATTTT.

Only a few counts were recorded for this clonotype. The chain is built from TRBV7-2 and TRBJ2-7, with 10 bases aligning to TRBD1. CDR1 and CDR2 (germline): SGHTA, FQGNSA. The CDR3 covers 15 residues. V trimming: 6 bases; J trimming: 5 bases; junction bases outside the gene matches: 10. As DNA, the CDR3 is TGTGCCAGCAGAGCTCCGGGACAGGGGTTTAACGAGCAGTACTTC. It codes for CASRAPGQGFNEQYF.

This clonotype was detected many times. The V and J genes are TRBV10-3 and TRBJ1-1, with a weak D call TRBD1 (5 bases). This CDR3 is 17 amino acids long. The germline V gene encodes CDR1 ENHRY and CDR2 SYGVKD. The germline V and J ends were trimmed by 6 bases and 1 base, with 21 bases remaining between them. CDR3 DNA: TGTGCCATCAGCCCTGGATTTACTGACAGATCGAACACTGAAGCTTTCTTT. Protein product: CAISPGFTDRSNTEAFF.